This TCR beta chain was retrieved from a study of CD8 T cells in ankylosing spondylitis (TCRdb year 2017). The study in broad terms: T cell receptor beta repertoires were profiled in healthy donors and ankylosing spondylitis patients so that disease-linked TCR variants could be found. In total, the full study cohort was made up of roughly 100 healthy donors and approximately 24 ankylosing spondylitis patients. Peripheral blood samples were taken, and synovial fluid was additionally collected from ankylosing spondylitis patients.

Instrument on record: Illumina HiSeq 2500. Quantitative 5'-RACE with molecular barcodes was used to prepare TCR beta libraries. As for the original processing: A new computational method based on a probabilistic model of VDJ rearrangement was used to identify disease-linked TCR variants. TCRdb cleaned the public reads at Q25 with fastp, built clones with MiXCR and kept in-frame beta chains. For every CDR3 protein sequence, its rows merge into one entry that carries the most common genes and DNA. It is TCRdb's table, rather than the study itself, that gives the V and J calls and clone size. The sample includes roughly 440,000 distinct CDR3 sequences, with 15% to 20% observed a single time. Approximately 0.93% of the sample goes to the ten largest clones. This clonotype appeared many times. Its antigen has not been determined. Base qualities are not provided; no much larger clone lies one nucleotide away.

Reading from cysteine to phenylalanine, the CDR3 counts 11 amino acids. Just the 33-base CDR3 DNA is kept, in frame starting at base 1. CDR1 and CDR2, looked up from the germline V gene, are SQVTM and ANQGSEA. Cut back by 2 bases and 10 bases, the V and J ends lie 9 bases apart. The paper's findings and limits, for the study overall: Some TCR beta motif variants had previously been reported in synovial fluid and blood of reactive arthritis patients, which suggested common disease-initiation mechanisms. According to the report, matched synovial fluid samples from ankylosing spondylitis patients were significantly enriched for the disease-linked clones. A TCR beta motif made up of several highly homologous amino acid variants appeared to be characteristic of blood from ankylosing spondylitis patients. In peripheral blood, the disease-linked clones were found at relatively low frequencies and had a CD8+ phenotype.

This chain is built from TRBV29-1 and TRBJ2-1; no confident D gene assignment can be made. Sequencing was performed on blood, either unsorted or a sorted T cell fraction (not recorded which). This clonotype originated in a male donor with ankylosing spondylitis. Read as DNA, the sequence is TGCAGCGTTGAAAAAACTACCGAGCAGTTCTTC. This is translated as CSVEKTTEQFF.